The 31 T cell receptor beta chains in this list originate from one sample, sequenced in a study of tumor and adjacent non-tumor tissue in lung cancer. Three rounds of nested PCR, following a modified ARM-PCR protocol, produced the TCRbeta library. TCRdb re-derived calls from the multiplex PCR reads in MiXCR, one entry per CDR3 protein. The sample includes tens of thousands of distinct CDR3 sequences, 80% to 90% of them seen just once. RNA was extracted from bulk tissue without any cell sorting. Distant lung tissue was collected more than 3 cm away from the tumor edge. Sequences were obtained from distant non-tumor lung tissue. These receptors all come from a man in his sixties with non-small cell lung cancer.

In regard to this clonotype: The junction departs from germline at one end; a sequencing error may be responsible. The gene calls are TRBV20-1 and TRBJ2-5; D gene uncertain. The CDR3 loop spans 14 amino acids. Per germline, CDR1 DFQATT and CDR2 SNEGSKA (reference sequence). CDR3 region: CSARLALTSETQNF. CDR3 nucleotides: TGCAGTGCTAGACTCGCCCTCACCTCGGAAACTCAGAACTTC.

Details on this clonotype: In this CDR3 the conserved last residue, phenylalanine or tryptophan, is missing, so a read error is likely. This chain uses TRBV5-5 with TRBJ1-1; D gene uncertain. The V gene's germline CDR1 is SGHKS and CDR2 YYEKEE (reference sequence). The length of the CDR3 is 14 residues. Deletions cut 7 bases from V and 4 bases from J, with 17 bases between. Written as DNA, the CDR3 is TGTGCCAGCCTCACCGGGCCCCTGAGCACTGAAGCTTTCTCT. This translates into CASLTGPLSTEAFS.

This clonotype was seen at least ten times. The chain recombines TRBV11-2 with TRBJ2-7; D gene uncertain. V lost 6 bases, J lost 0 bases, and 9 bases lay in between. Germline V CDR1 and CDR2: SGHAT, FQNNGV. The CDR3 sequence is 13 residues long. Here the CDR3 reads CASRRGVSYEQYF. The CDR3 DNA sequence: TGTGCCAGCAGGAGAGGCGTCTCCTACGAGCAGTACTTC.

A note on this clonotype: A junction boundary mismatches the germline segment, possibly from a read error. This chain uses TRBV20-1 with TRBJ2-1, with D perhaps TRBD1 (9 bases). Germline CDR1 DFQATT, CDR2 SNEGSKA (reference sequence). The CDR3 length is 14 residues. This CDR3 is CSVRIRGGQGEQFF. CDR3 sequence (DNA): TGCAGTGTTAGAATTCGGGGGGGACAGGGTGAACAGTTCTTC.

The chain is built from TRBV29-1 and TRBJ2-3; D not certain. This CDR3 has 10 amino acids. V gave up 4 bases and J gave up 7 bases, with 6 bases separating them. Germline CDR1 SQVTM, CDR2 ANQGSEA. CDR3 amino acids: CSVVQHTQYF. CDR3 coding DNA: TGCAGCGTTGTGCAACATACGCAGTATTTT.

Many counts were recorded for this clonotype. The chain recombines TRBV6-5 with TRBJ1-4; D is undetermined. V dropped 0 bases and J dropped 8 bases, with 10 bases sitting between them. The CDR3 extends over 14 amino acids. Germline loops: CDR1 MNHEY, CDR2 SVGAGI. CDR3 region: CASSYSSMGEKLFF. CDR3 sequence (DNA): TGTGCCAGCAGTTACTCGTCCATGGGGGAAAAACTGTTTTTT.

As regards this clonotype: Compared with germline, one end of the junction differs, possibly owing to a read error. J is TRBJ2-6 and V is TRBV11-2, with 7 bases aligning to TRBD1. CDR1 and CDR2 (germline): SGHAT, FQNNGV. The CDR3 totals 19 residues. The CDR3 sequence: CANSSVPKDRPSGANILTF. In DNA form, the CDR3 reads TGTGCCAACAGCTCAGTTCCAAAGGACAGGCCCTCTGGGGCCAACATCCTGACTTTC.

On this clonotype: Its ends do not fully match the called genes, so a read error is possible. This CDR3 is CASRAGPPDSPLQF. CDR3 DNA: TGTGCCAGTAGGGCGGGGCCGCCGGATTCACCCCTCCAATTC. The V call is TRBV12-3 or TRBV12-4, the J call TRBJ1-6, with a tentative D call TRBD1 (5 bases). The CDR3 runs to 14 residues.

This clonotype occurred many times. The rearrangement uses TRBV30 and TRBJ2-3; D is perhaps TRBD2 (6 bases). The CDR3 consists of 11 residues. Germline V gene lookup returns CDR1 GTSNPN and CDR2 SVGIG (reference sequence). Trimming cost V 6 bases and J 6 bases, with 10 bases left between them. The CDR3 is CACLRGDTQYF. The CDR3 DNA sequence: TGTGCCTGCCTCCGGGGGGATACGCAGTATTTT.

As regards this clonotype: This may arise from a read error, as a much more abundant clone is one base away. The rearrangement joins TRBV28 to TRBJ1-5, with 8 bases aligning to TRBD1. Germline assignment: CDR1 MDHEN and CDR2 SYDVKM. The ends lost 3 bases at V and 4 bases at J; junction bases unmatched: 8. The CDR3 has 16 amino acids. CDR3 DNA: TGTGCCAGCAGTTTGGGGACAGGTTTCCCTAATCAGCCCCAGCATTTT. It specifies CASSLGTGFPNQPQHF.

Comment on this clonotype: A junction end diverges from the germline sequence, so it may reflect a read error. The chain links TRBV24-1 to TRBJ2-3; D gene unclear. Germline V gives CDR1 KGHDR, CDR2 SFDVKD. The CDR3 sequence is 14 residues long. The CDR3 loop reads CATSGGRSTDAQYF. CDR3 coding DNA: TGTGCCACCAGTGGAGGCCGTAGCACAGATGCGCAGTATTTT.

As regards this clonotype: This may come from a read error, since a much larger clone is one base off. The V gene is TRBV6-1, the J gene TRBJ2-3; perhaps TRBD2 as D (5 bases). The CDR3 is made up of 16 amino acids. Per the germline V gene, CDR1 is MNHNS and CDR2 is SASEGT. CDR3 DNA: TGTGCCAGCAGGCCGGACGCCGTACCTAGCACAGATATGCAGTATTTT. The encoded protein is CASRPDAVPSTDMQYF.

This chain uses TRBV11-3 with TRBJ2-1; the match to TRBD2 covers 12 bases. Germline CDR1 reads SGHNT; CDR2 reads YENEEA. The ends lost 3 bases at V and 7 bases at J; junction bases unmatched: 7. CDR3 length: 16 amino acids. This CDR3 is CASSFLAGGPGNEQFF. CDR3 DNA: TGTGCCAGCAGCTTCCTAGCGGGGGGGCCTGGGAATGAGCAGTTCTTC. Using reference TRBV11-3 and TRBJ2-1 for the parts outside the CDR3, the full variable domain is EAGVVQSPRYKIIEKKQPVAFWCNPISGHNTLYWYLQNLGQGPELLIRYENEEAVDDSQLPKDRFSAERLKGVDSTLKIQPAELGDSAVYLCASSFLAGGPGNEQFFGPGTRLTVL.

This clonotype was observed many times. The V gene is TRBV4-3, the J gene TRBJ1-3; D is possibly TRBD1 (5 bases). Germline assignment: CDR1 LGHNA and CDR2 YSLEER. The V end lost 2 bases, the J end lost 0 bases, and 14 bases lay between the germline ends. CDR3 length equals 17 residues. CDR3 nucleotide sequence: TGCGCCAGCAGCCAATCCAGGGCATCCCTCTCTGGAAACACCATATATTTT. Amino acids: CASSQSRASLSGNTIYF.

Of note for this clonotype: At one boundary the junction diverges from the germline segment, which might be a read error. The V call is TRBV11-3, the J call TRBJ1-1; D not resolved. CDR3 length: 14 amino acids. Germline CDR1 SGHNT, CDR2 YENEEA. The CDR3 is CASSSHGEQTEAIF. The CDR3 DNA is TGTGCCAGCAGCTCGCACGGAGAGCAGACTGAAGCTATCTTT.

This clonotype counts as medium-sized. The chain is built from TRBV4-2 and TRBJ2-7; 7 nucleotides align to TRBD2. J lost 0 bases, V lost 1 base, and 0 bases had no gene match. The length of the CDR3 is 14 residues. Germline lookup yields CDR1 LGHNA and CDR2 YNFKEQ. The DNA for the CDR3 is TGTGCCAGCAGCCAAGGGACTAGCTCCTACGAGCAGTACTTC. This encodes CASSQGTSSYEQYF.

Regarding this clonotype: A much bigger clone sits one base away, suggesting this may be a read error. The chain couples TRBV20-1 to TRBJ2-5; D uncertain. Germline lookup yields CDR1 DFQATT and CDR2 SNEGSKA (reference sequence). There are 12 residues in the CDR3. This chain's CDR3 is CSVRRAQETQYF. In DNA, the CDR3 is TGCAGTGTTAGAAGGGCACAAGAGACCCAGTACTTC.

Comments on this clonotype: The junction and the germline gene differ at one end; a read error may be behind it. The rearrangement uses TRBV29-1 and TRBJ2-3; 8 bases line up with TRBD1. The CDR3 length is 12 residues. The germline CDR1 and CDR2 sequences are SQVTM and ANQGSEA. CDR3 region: CNAGQGGDTQYF. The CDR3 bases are TGTAACGCTGGACAGGGAGGCGATACGCAGTATTTT.

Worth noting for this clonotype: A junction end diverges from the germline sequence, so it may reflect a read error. CDR3 protein: CASIRRDEVALQF. DNA of the CDR3: TGTGCTAGCATTCGCCGGGACGAGGTTGCCCTCCAATTT. The chain uses TRBV6-1 and TRBJ1-6, with D possibly being TRBD1 (5 bases). This CDR3 is built from 13 residues. Germline CDR1 MNHNS, CDR2 SASEGT.

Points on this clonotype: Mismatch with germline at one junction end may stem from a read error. In nucleotides, the CDR3 is TGCAGTGCTCGGGGGTCTGGGGTCGAGCAGTATTTC. Protein: CSARGSGVEQYF. V gene TRBV20-1 combines with J gene TRBJ2-7; possibly TRBD2 for D (6 bases). Germline lookup yields CDR1 DFQATT and CDR2 SNEGSKA (reference sequence). CDR3 length equals 12 residues.

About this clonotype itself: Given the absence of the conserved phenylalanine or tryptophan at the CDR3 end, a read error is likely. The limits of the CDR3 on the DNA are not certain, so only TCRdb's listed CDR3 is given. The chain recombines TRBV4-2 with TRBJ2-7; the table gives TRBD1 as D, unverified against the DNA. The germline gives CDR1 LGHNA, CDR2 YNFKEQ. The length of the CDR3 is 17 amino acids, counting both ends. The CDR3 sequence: CASSQDGRGGSSYEQYY.

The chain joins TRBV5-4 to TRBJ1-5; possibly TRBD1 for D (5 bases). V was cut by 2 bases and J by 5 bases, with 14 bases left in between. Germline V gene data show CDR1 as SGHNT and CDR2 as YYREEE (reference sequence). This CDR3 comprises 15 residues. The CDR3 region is CASSFFGGSDQPQHF. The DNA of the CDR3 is TGTGCCAGCAGCTTTTTTGGGGGGAGCGATCAGCCCCAGCATTTT.

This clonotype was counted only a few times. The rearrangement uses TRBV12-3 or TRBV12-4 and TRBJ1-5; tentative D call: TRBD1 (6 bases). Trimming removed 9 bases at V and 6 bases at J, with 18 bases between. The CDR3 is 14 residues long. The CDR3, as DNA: TGTGCCAGTGCCGAGGGGGGGACCCTTCAGCCCCAGCATTTT. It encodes CASAEGGTLQPQHF.

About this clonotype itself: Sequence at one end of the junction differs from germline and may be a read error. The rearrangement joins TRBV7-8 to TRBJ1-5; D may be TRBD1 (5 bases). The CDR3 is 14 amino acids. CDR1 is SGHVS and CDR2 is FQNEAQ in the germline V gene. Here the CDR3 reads CDSSHGPSVGPRHF. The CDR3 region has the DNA TGTGACAGCAGCCATGGACCCTCCGTGGGGCCCCGGCATTTT. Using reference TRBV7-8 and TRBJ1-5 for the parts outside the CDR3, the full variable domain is GAGVSQSPRYKVAKRGQDVALRCDPISGHVSLFWYQQALGQGPEFLTYFQNEAQLDKSGLPSDRFFAERPEGSVSTLKIQRTQQEDSAVYLCDSSHGPSVGPRHFGDGTRLSIL.

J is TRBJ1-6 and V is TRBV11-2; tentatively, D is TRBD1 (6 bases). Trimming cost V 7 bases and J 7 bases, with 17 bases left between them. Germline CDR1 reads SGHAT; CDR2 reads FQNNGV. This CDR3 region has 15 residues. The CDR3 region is CASILGGDNNSPLHF. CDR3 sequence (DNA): TGTGCCAGCATTTTAGGAGGGGACAACAATTCACCCCTCCACTTT. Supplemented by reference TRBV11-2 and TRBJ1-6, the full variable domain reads EAGVAQSPRYKIIEKRQSVAFWCNPISGHATLYWYQQILGQGPKLLIQFQNNGVVDDSQLPKDRFSAERLKGVDSTLKIQPAKLEDSAVYLCASILGGDNNSPLHFGNGTRLTVT.

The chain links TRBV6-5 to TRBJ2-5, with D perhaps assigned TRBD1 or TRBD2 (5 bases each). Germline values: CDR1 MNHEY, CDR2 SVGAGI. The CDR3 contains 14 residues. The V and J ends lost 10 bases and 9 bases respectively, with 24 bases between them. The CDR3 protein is CANRDTGTVGAQYF. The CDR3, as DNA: TGTGCCAACAGAGATACCGGGACCGTGGGGGCCCAGTACTTC.

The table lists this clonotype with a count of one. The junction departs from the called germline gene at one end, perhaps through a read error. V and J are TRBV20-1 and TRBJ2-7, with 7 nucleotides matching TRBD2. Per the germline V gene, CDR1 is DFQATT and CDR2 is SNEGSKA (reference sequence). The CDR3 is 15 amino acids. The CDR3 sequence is CSARGLPGEEHEQYF. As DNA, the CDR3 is TGCAGTGCTAGGGGACTACCGGGAGAGGAACACGAGCAGTATTTC.

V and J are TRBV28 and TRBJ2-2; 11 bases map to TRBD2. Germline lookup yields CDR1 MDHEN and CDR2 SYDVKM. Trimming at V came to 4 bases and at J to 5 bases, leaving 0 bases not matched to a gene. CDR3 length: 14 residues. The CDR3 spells CASSSSGGTGELFF. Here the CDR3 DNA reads TGTGCCAGCAGTTCTAGCGGGGGGACCGGGGAGCTGTTTTTT.

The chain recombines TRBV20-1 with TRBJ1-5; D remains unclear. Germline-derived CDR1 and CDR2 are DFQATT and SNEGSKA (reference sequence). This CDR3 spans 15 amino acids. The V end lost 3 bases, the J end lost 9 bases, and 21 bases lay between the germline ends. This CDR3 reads CSARASVVYHLPQHF. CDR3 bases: TGCAGTGCTAGGGCCTCAGTGGTGTATCATCTGCCCCAGCATTTT.

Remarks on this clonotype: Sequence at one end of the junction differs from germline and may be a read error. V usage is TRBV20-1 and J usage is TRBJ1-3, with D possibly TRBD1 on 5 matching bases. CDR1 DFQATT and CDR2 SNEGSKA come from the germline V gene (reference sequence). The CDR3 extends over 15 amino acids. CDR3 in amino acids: CSATSGDSRGNTIHF. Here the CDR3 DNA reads TGCAGTGCTACCAGTGGGGACTCCCGCGGGAACACCATACATTTT.

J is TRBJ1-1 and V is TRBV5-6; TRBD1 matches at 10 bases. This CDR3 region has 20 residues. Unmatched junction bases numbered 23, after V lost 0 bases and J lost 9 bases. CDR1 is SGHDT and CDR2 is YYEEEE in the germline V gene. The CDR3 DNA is TGTGCCAGCAGCTTGGCGTACCGGGACAGGGGTCCATGGTTGAACATTAAAGCTTTCTTT. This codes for CASSLAYRDRGPWLNIKAFF.